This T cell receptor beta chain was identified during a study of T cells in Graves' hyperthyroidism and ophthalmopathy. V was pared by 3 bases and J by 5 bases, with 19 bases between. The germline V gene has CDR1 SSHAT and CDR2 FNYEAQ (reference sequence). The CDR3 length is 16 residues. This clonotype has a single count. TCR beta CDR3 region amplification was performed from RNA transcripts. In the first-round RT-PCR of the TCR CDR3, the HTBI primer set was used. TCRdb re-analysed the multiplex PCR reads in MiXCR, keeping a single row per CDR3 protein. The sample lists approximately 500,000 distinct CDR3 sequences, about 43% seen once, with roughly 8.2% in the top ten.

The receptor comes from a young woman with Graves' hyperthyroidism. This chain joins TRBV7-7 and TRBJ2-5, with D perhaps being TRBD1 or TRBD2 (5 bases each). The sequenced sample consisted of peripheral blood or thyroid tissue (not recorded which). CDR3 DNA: TGTGCCAGCAGCTTGACTCCGGGACCAGGCGGGGAGACCCAGTACTTC. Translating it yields CASSLTPGPGGETQYF.